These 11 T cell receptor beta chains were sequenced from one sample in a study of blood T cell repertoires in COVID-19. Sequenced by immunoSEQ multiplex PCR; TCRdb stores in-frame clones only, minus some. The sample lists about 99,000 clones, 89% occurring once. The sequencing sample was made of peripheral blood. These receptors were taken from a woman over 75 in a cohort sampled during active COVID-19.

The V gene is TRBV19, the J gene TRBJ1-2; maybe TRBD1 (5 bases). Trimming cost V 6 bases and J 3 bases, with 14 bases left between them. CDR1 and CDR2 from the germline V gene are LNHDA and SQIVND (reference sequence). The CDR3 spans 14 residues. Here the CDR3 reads CASSLRGIDYGYTF. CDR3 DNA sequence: TGTGCCAGTAGCCTAAGGGGTATCGACTATGGCTACACCTTC.

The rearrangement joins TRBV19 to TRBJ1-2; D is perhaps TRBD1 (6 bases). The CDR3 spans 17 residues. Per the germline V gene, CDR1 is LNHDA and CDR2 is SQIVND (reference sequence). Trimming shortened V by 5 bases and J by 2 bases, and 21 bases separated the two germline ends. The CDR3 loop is CASSPNRVSGSNYGYTF. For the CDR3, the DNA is TGTGCCAGTAGTCCCAACAGGGTAAGCGGGAGCAACTATGGCTACACCTTC.

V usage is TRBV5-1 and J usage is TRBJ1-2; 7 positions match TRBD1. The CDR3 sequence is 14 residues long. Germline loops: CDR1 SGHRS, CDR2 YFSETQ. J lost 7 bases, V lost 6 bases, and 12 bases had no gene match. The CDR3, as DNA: TGCGCCAGCACCGTCGGGACAGACCATTCTGGCTACACCTTC. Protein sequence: CASTVGTDHSGYTF.

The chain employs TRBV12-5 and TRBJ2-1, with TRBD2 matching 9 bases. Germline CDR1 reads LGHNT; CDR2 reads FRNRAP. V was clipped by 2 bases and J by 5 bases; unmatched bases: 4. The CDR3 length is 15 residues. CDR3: CASGLQRLADNEQFF. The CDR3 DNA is TGTGCTAGTGGTTTGCAGAGACTAGCGGACAATGAGCAGTTCTTC. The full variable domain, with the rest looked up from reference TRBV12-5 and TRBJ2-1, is DARVTQTPRHKVTEMGQEVTMRCQPILGHNTVFWYRQTMMQGLELLAYFRNRAPLDDSGMPKDRFSAEMPDATLATLKIQPSEPRDSAVYFCASGLQRLADNEQFFGPGTRLTVL.

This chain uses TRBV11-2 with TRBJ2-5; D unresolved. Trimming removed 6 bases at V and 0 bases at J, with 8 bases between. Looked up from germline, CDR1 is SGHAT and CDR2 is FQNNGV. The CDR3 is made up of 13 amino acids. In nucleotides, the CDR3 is TGTGCCAGCAGTTGGTCAGACCAAGAGACCCAGTACTTC. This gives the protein CASSWSDQETQYF.

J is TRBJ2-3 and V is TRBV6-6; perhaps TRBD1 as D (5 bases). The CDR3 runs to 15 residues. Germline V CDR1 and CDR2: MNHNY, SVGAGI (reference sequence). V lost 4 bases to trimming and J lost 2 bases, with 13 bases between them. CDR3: CASSLVGPPTDTQYF. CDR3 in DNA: TGTGCCAGCAGTTTGGTGGGGCCCCCCACAGATACGCAGTATTTT.

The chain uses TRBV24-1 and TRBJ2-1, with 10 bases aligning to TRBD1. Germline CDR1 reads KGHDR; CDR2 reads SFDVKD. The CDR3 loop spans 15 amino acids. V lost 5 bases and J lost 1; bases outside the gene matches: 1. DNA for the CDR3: TGTGCCACCAGTGGGACAGGGGGTTCCTACAATGAGCAGTTCTTC. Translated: CATSGTGGSYNEQFF.

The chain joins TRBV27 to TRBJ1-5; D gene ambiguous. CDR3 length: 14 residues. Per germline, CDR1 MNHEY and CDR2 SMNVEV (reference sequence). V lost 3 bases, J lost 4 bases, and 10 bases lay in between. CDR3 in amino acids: CASSFEGLNQPQHF. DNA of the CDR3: TGTGCCAGCAGTTTTGAGGGCCTTAATCAGCCCCAGCATTTT.

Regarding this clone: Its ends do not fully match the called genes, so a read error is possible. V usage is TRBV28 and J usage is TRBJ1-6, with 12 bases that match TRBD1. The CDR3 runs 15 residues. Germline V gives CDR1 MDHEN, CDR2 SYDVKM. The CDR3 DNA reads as TGTGCCAGCAGTCTATGGGACAGGGGGCGCCTGGCCCTCCACTTT. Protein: CASSLWDRGRLALHF.

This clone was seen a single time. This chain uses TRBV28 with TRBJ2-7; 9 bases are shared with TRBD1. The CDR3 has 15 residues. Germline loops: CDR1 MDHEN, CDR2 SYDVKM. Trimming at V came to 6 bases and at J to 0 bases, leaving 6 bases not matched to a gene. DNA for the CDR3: TGTGCCAGCAGCCCGGGACAGGGTAGCTCCTACGAGCAGTACTTC. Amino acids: CASSPGQGSSYEQYF.

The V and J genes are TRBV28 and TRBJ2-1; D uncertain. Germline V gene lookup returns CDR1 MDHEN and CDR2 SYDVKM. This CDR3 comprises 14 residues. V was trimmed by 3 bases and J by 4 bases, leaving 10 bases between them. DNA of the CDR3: TGTGCCAGCAGTTTGGCGGCCTTATACAATGAGCAGTTCTTC. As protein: CASSLAALYNEQFF.